Each of the 24 T cell receptor beta chains below was sequenced from the same sample in a study of metastatic and nonmetastatic thyroid tumors. Patients were all untreated before their thyroid surgery. TCRdb re-clonotyped the PCR reads through MiXCR. Here the sample spans about 15,000 clones, 3% to 4% being singletons. Sequencing was performed on tumor tissue. The source is a female donor with papillary thyroid cancer or a benign thyroid nodule (not recorded which). Some clones in this sample may be carry-over from other donors' samples.

Ten or more counts support this clone. The V and J genes are TRBV6-1 and TRBJ2-3; no clear D. The germline V gene encodes CDR1 MNHNS and CDR2 SASEGT. The CDR3 runs 15 residues. With 7 bases removed from V and 6 bases from J, the gap between germline ends came to 20 bases. The CDR3 region is CASTASGSSADTQYF. CDR3 bases: TGTGCCAGCACTGCGTCTGGCAGCTCGGCGGATACGCAGTATTTT.

The chain joins TRBV6-4 to TRBJ2-3; 7 bases agree with TRBD2. Trimming removed 6 bases from V and 3 bases from J; junction bases left unmatched: 6. Looked up from germline, CDR1 is MRHNA and CDR2 is SNTAGT. The CDR3 is 14 amino acids. For the CDR3, the DNA is TGTGCCAGCAGCCTACGGGAGGAGACAGATACGCAGTATTTT. It yields the protein CASSLREETDTQYF.

This clone was counted a few times. The genes are TRBV24-1 and TRBJ1-2; perhaps TRBD1 as D (6 bases). The V gene lost 6 bases and the J gene lost 7 bases, with 17 bases spanning the gap. Per the germline V gene, CDR1 is KGHDR and CDR2 is SFDVKD. The CDR3 is made up of 14 amino acids. The CDR3 DNA reads TGTGCCACCAGTTATTCGACAGGTCGAAGTGGCTACACCTTC. It is translated as CATSYSTGRSGYTF.

The rearrangement links TRBV20-1 to TRBJ1-2; no clear D gene. CDR3 length: 15 residues. Germline V lookup: CDR1 DFQATT, CDR2 SNEGSKA (reference sequence). Trimming stripped 3 bases from V and 8 bases from J, with 22 bases between. CDR3 residues: CSASLAGPGKLGYTF. The CDR3 DNA follows: TGCAGTGCTAGTTTGGCTGGTCCGGGGAAATTAGGCTACACCTTC.

In its sample, this clone was seen a few times. CDR3 DNA: TGTGCCAGCAGTTTTGCAGGACCCCAGCCCCAGCATTTT. Translation gives CASSFAGPQPQHF. The chain carries TRBV28 and TRBJ1-5, with no clear D. The CDR3 covers 13 residues. Germline CDR1 reads MDHEN; CDR2 reads SYDVKM. V was clipped by 3 bases and J by 7 bases, with 10 bases between them.

This clone was counted only a few times. Its ends do not fully match the called genes, so a read error is possible. J is TRBJ1-1 and V is TRBV28, with no clear D. CDR1 is MDHEN and CDR2 is SYDVKM in the germline V gene. The CDR3 is 14 residues long. CDR3 nucleotide sequence: TGTGCCAGCAGTTTGGTCCAGATTAACACTGAATCTTTCTTT. This encodes CASSLVQINTESFF.

In its sample, this clone ranks as medium-sized. CDR3 in DNA: TGTGCCAGCAGTTATTATAGCTCCTACAATGAGCAGTTCTTC. Translated: CASSYYSSYNEQFF. The chain is built from TRBV6-1 and TRBJ2-1; D gene uncertain. V lost 5 bases to trimming and J lost 0 bases, with 8 bases between them. The CDR3 loop spans 14 amino acids. CDR1 and CDR2 from the germline V gene are MNHNS and SASEGT.

This clone was counted only a few times. Other DNA variants within this sample encode the same CDR3. The genes are TRBV19 and TRBJ1-1; D possibly corresponds to TRBD1 (6 bases). V lost 6 bases to trimming and J lost 5 bases, with 16 bases between them. The germline CDR1 and CDR2 sequences are LNHDA and SQIVND (reference sequence). This CDR3 contains 14 residues. For the CDR3, the DNA is TGTGCCAGTAGACTAGACAGGCGGAGGACTGAAGCTTTCTTT. Translated: CASRLDRRRTEAFF. The full variable domain, completed using reference TRBV19 and TRBJ1-1, is DGGITQSPKYLFRKEGQNVTLSCEQNLNHDAMYWYRQDPGQGLRLIYYSQIVNDFQKGDIAEGYSVSREKKESFPLTVTSAQKNPTAFYLCASRLDRRRTEAFFGQGTRLTVV.

Within the sample, this clone is medium-sized. The rearrangement links TRBV7-3 to TRBJ2-3, with TRBD1 identical over 7 bases. The CDR3 totals 14 residues. Germline lookup yields CDR1 SGHTA and CDR2 FQGTGA. J gave up 1 base and V 3 bases, and 1 base lay outside the gene matches. The CDR3 coding sequence is TGTGCCAGCAGCTTTGGGACAGGCACAGATACGCAGTATTTT. Amino acid sequence: CASSFGTGTDTQYF.

This clone is labeled as medium-sized. The V gene is TRBV24-1, the J gene TRBJ2-6; D is possibly TRBD1 (5 bases). With 2 bases removed from V and 0 bases from J, the gap between germline ends came to 13 bases. Germline assignment: CDR1 KGHDR and CDR2 SFDVKD. CDR3 size: 18 residues. CDR3 in DNA: TGTGCCACCAGTGATTCGGTCGGCGGACACTCTGGGGCCAACGTCCTGACTTTC. Encoded protein: CATSDSVGGHSGANVLTF.

This clone was seen only a few times. V gene TRBV6-9 combines with J gene TRBJ2-2; D is perhaps TRBD2 (5 bases). Deletions cut 4 bases from V and 1 base from J, with 28 bases between. Germline V gene lookup returns CDR1 MNHGY and CDR2 SVAAGI. The CDR3 runs 21 residues. Here the CDR3 DNA reads TGTGCCAGCAGTTCGGCCCTCCGGAGCGGTCACCTAAGGGAGAACACCGGGGAGCTGTTTTTT. Translated, it gives CASSSALRSGHLRENTGELFF.

This clone turned up a few times. CDR3 nucleotides: TGCGCCAGCATGGGGGGAGGTGGCTACACCTTC. This translates into CASMGGGGYTF. This sequence joins TRBV10-2 and TRBJ1-2, with D possibly being TRBD1 (5 bases). This CDR3 contains 11 residues. Trimming removed 7 bases at V and 7 bases at J, with 10 bases between. Germline V lookup: CDR1 WSHSY, CDR2 SAAADI.

The CDR3 DNA is TGTGCCAGCAGCCACCAGGCGGGACCTCCCTACGAGCAGTACTTC. It yields the protein CASSHQAGPPYEQYF. This chain links TRBV7-2 with TRBJ2-7, with D perhaps matching TRBD2 (6 bases). V was shortened by 5 bases and J by 2 bases, with 16 bases between the two germline ends. The germline V gene encodes CDR1 SGHTA and CDR2 FQGNSA. This CDR3 is 15 amino acids long.

This chain's CDR3 is CASSEGRRVYNEQFF. CDR3 DNA: TGTGCCAGCAGTGAAGGAAGGAGGGTCTACAATGAGCAGTTCTTC. The chain combines TRBV6-1 with TRBJ2-1; the D gene is possibly TRBD2 (6 bases). CDR1 and CDR2 from the germline V gene are MNHNS and SASEGT. The CDR3 totals 15 residues. Between the trimmed V and J ends, which lost 1 base and 3 bases, there was a span of 10 bases.

The table lists this clone with a few counts. The gene calls are TRBV20-1 and TRBJ2-7; no clear D gene. Trimming took 3 bases from V and 2 from J, leaving 11 bases between them. Germline V CDR1 and CDR2: DFQATT, SNEGSKA (reference sequence). CDR3 size: 13 residues. In DNA form, the CDR3 reads TGCAGTGCTAGTATACCCGCTACCTACGAGCAGTACTTC. Translation gives CSASIPATYEQYF.

This clone was recorded a few times. The chain has TRBV20-1 and TRBJ1-2; D gene unclear. Germline loops: CDR1 DFQATT, CDR2 SNEGSKA (reference sequence). This CDR3 comprises 12 residues. V lost 8 bases, J lost 6 bases, and 16 bases lay in between. The CDR3 DNA follows: TGCAGTCCAGTGGGGTCTGCTGATGGCTACACCTTC. Translation: CSPVGSADGYTF.

This clone has a handful of counts. V and J are TRBV6-1 and TRBJ1-1, with 8 bases matching TRBD1. J gave up 2 bases and V 10 bases, and 15 bases lay outside the gene matches. The CDR3 extends over 16 amino acids. CDR1 is MNHNS, CDR2 SASEGT, per germline. CDR3 region: CATDRGRSVFNTEAFF. DNA for the CDR3: TGTGCCACCGACAGGGGAAGAAGTGTCTTTAACACTGAAGCTTTCTTT.

In its sample, this clone is medium-sized. The genes are TRBV7-3 and TRBJ1-1, with a tentative D call TRBD1 (6 bases). CDR3 length equals 15 residues. Germline CDR1 reads SGHTA; CDR2 reads FQGTGA. The V end lost 5 bases, the J end lost 1 base, and 14 bases lay between the germline ends. CDR3 amino acids: CASSLRGGTNTEAFF. Written as DNA, the CDR3 is TGTGCCAGCAGCCTCAGGGGAGGGACGAACACTGAAGCTTTCTTT.

The chain carries TRBV7-6 and TRBJ2-1; D is perhaps TRBD1 or TRBD2 (5 bases each). Deletions cut 1 base from V and 4 bases from J, with 17 bases between. The CDR3 runs 17 residues. The germline gives CDR1 SGHVS, CDR2 FNYEAQ. The CDR3 spells CASSLGGTPGPYNEQFF. In nucleotides, the CDR3 is TGTGCCAGCAGCTTAGGGGGGACCCCTGGCCCGTACAATGAGCAGTTCTTC. Based on the CDR3 plus reference TRBV7-6 and TRBJ2-1, the full variable domain is GAGVSQSPRYKVTKRGQDVALRCDPISGHVSLYWYRQALGQGPEFLTYFNYEAQQDKSGLPNDRFSAERPEGSISTLTIQRTEQRDSAMYRCASSLGGTPGPYNEQFFGPGTRLTVL.

This clone was picked up a small number of times. This chain uses TRBV5-1 with TRBJ1-2; TRBD1 is a possible D gene (6 bases). Germline V gene data show CDR1 as SGHRS and CDR2 as YFSETQ. The CDR3 covers 13 residues. V was pared by 0 bases and J by 8 bases, with 11 bases between. The CDR3 region has the DNA TGCGCCAGCAGCTTGGGCAGGGGAGAAGGCTACACCTTC. Translation: CASSLGRGEGYTF.

This clone showed up just a few times. The chain joins TRBV2 to TRBJ2-1; possible D gene TRBD2, 5 bases. Germline-derived CDR1 and CDR2 are SNHLY and FYNNEI. The CDR3 runs to 15 residues. Trimming stripped 3 bases from V and 3 bases from J, with 12 bases between. CDR3 in DNA: TGTGCCAGCAGTGACCCGCCGGGAAACTACAATGAGCAGTTCTTC. This codes for CASSDPPGNYNEQFF.

A few counts support this clone. CDR3: CASSPPSGAGYNEQFF. The CDR3 DNA reads TGTGCCAGCAGCCCGCCAAGCGGGGCAGGCTACAATGAGCAGTTCTTC. J is TRBJ2-1 and V is TRBV7-8; 7 nucleotides match TRBD2. The germline CDR1 and CDR2 sequences are SGHVS and FQNEAQ. Germline trimming cut 5 bases from V and 3 bases from J; bases unmatched to any gene: 10. The CDR3 is made up of 16 amino acids.

This chain connects TRBV12-5 to TRBJ1-2; D is unresolved. This CDR3 has 18 residues. Trimming removed 0 bases from V and 2 bases from J, with 19 bases in between. Germline V CDR1 and CDR2: LGHNT, FRNRAP. CDR3 bases: TGTGCTAGTGGTTTGGTTCTGTGGGTTAAACCCCTAAACTATGGCTACACCTTC. This translates into CASGLVLWVKPLNYGYTF.

This clone was counted ten times or more. The V call is TRBV6-2 or TRBV6-3, the J call TRBJ2-7, with TRBD2 as a possible D gene (5 bases). V shed 6 bases and J shed 4 bases, with 10 bases lying between them. Germline V gives CDR1 MNHEY, CDR2 SVGEGT. The CDR3 is made up of 12 amino acids. DNA of the CDR3: TGTGCCAGCAGAACCTCGGGGTACGAGCAGTACTTC. Translating it yields CASRTSGYEQYF.